This T cell receptor (beta chain) was profiled in a study of kidney transplant recipient with SARS-CoV-2 infection (dated by TCRdb to 2020 to 2023). This clonotype was seen many times. This clone's antigen is unknown. Base qualities are not at hand, and no much larger clone is one base apart. For CDR1 and CDR2, the germline V gene (reference sequence) lists LGHDT and YNNKEL. Trimming at the junction amounts to 1 base on V and 6 bases on J, and the germline ends lie 13 bases apart. Inclusive of the bounding cysteine and phenylalanine, the CDR3 is 16 residues long. Only CDR3 DNA is held: 48 bases, read in frame from base 1. The listed sequencing device is Illumina MiSeq. Profiling of the peripheral T cell repertoire was carried out for human TCRbeta genes. The paper's processing steps were these. To account for variability over time, differences in clonotype abundance were tested using beta-binomial modelling. Expanded clonotypes were screened against the ImmuneCODE reference database of SARS-CoV-2-associated TCRs and mapped to viral genome regions. Further repertoire analyses covered TRBV gene usage, CDR3 length, CDR3 amino acid overlap between time points, clonotype abundance distributions and Jaccard similarity. TCRdb trimmed public reads at Q25 via fastp, called clones via MiXCR and kept in-frame beta chains. Duplicate CDR3 protein sequences are folded into a single record with the most common DNA and genes. The V and J calls were determined by TCRdb, not by the authors. The sample contains under 300,000 distinct CDR3 sequences, around 30% of them found a single time. The leading ten clones occupy under 9.5% of the sample.

The intended sense of this specimen's time point label: pre-pandemic baseline sample and day 111 after first positive SARS-CoV-2 test. This TCR derives from a male patient aged 30 to 40 who had COVID-19 and was a kidney transplant recipient. Following transplantation, part of the T cell population may be supplied by the graft donor rather than the patient. The sequence links TRBV3-1 to TRBJ1-6, with a weak D call of TRBD1 (5 bases match). The source was a blood sample, collected at baseline and between days 110 and 120 from a kidney transplant recipient. Here the CDR3 is given as CASSQVSGRANSPLHF. The DNA sequence is as follows: TGTGCCAGCAGCCAAGTTTCTGGCAGGGCTAATTCACCCCTCCACTTT.